This T cell receptor beta chain was recovered during a study of blood T cell repertoires in COVID-19. On the study more broadly: Samples representing acute and convalescent COVID-19 were sourced from the United States, Italy and Spain. Nucleic acid was either cDNA or gDNA, and it came from T cells, B-cell-depleted T cells, or PBMCs.

The V segment lost 4 bases and the J segment 2 bases; nucleotides outside the gene matches: 2. The length of the CDR3 is 13 residues. The germline CDR1 and CDR2 sequences are SGHTA and FQGNSA. Authors' data handling: The authors estimated nucleated cell counts from reference gene primer amplification. Profiling relied on immunoSEQ multiplex PCR, and the TCRdb table lists in-frame clones only, not all of them. V and J calls and clone size come straight from that table; D and trimming were deduced from the DNA. The top ten hold roughly 8% of the sample, which has fewer than 200,000 clones, about 83% seen once.

The specimen was peripheral blood. The clonotype was recovered from a man aged 40-55 years who had recovered from COVID-19. The gene calls are TRBV7-2 and TRBJ2-7; 7 bases match TRBD1. The CDR3 nucleotides read TGTGCCAGCAGCTCGGGACAGACCTACGAGCAGTACTTC. Protein product: CASSSGQTYEQYF.